This T cell receptor beta chain was identified during a study of OX40 agonist ivuxolimab in advanced cancers. Generated by immunoSEQ multiplex PCR, the TCRdb table keeps only in-frame clones and is missing some. The repertoire consists of 70,000 to 95,000 clones, with 80% to 90% occurring once and the leading ten covering less than 5%. CDR1 and CDR2 from the germline V gene are SGHNT and YENEEA. Trimming removed 3 bases at V and 0 bases at J, with 14 bases between. The CDR3 has 17 amino acids. This receptor was identified in an adult with an advanced solid tumor such as melanoma, head and neck, liver or kidney cancer. Sequencing used CD4+ or CD8+ T cells sorted from blood, obtained in a trial of the OX40 agonist ivuxolimab. The genes are TRBV11-3 and TRBJ2-2; D possibly matches TRBD1 or TRBD2 (5 bases each). The CDR3 nucleotides are TGTGCCAGCAGCTTTCGCTCCGGGGCCCCGAACACCGGGGAGCTGTTTTTT. Translating gives CASSFRSGAPNTGELFF.